This T cell receptor (beta chain) was captured in a study of Ad26.COV2.S vaccination and SARS-CoV-2 variants. Study details: Participants got Ad26.COV2.S intramuscularly, once or twice 56 days apart. Study conclusions and caveats: Vaccine recipients and placebo recipients showed similar non-spike TCR breadth.

This clone was seen once. The target antigen is unknown. With 8 bases removed from V and 1 base from J, the gap between germline ends came to 9 bases. Germline CDR1 reads MNHEY; CDR2 reads SMNVEV (reference sequence). This CDR3 region has 13 residues. Assay used: immunoSEQ multiplex PCR; TCRdb lists only in-frame clones, some missing. Altogether 350,000 to 400,000 clones are present, about nine tenths being singletons, with the ten largest covering roughly 3.5%. Treatment indicated: 15 to 20 received Ad26.COV2.S at low or high dose, single or two shots; 5 received placebo; per-sample allocation not given. All samples were drawn on day 63, counting from the first vaccine or placebo injection. An 18-55-year-old adult in Boston served as donor.

The rearrangement links TRBV27 to TRBJ2-1; D unresolved. The sample here was peripheral blood, taken in a trial of Ad26.COV2.S vaccine versus placebo. This TCR derives from a person between 18 and 59 years old who received the Ad26.COV2.S COVID-19 vaccine or a placebo. The CDR3 DNA follows: TGTGCCAGCGCTCAGGCATCCTACAATGAGCAGTTCTTC. Translated: CASAQASYNEQFF.